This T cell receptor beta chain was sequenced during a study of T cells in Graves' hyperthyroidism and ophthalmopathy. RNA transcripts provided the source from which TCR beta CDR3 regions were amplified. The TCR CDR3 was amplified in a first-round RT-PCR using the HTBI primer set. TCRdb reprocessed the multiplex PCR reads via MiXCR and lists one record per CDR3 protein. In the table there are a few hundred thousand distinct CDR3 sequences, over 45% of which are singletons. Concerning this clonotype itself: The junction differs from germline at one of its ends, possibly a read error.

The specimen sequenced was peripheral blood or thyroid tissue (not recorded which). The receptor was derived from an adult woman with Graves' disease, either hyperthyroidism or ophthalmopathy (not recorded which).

The CDR3 loop reads CASSEGKGFSGANVLTF. DNA for the CDR3: TGTGCCAGCAGCGAAGGGAAAGGGTTCTCTGGGGCCAACGTCCTGACTTTC. The genes are TRBV2 and TRBJ2-6; the D is unclear. This CDR3 spans 17 amino acids. Germline V gives CDR1 SNHLY, CDR2 FYNNEI. Full variable domain (rest looked up from reference TRBV2 and TRBJ2-6): EPEVTQTPSHQVTQMGQEVILRCVPISNHLYFYWYRQILGQKVEFLVSFYNNEISEKSEIFDDQFSVERPDGSNFTLKIRSTKLEDSAMYFCASSEGKGFSGANVLTFGAGSRLTVL.